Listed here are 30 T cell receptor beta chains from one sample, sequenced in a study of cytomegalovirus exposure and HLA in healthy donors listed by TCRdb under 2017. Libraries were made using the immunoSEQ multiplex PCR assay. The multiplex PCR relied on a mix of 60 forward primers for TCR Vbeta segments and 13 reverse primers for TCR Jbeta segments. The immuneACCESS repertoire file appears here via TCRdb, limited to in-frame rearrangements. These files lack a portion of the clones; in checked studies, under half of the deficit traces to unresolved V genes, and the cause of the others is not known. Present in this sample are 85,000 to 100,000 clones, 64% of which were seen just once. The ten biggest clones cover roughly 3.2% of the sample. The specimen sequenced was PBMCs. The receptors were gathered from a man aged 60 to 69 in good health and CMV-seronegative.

The CDR3 loop is CAISDQRGGRETQYF. The CDR3 DNA is TGTGCCATCAGTGATCAGCGGGGGGGCCGCGAGACCCAGTACTTC. This chain connects TRBV10-3 to TRBJ2-5; TRBD2 agrees at 10 bases. The CDR3 is made up of 15 amino acids. Germline-derived CDR1 and CDR2 are ENHRY and SYGVKD. V lost 3 bases to trimming and J lost 5 bases; unmatched junction nucleotides: 6.

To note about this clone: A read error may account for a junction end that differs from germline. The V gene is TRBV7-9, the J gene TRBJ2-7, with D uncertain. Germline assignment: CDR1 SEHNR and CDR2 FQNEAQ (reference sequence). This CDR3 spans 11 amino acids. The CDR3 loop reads CSSSPLSEQYF. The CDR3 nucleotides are TGTTCCAGCAGCCCCCTCAGCGAGCAGTACTTC.

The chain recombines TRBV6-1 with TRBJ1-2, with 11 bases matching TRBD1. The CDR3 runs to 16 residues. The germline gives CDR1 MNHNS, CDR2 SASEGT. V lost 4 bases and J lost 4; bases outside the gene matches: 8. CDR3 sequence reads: CASSGPGTGGGYGYTF. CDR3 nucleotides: TGTGCCAGCAGTGGGCCCGGGACAGGGGGGGGCTATGGCTACACCTTC.

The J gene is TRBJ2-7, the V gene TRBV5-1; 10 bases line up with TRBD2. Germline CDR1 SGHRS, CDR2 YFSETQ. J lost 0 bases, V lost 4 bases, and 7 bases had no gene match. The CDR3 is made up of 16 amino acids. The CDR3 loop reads CASSASSGGSSYEQYF. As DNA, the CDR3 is TGCGCCAGCAGCGCATCTAGCGGGGGAAGCTCCTACGAGCAGTACTTC.

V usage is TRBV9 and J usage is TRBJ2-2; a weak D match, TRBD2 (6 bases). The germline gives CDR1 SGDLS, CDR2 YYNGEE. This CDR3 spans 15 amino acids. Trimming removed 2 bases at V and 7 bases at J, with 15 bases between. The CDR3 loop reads CASSVGGSFSGELFF. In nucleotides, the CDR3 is TGTGCCAGCAGCGTCGGAGGGAGTTTCAGCGGGGAGCTGTTTTTT.

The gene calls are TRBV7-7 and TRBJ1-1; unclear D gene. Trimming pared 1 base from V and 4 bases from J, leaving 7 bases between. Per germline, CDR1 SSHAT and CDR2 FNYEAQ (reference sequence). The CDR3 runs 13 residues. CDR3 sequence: CASSLERGTEAFF. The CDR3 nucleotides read TGTGCCAGCAGCTTAGAACGAGGCACTGAAGCTTTCTTT.

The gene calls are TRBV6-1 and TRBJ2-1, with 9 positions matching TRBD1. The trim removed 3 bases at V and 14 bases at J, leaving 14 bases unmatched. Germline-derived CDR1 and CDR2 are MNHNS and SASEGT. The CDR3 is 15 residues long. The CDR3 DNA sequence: TGTGCCAGCAGTGATACAGGGGGCCAAGTGGTCCCGGAGTTCTTC. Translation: CASSDTGGQVVPEFF.

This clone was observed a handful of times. The CDR3 coding sequence is TGTGCCTGGAGTGTATTAGGGGGACTAGCGGGAGGCTGGTACACCGGGGAGCTGTTTTTT. This translates into CAWSVLGGLAGGWYTGELFF. This rearrangement joins TRBV30 to TRBJ2-2; 15 positions agree with TRBD2. The germline gives CDR1 GTSNPN, CDR2 SVGIG (reference sequence). This CDR3 comprises 20 residues. The V gene end was trimmed by 0 bases and the J gene end by 3 bases; junction bases not matched to a gene: 11.

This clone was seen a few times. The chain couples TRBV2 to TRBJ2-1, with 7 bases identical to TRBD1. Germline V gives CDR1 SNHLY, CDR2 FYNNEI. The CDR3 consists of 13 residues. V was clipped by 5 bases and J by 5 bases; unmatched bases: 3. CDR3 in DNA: TGTGCCAGCAGTCCTGACAGGGACAATGAGCAGTTCTTC. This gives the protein CASSPDRDNEQFF.

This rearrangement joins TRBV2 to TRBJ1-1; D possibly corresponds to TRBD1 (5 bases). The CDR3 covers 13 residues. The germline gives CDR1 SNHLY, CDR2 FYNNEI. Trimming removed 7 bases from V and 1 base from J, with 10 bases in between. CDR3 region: CASNRDSNTEAFF. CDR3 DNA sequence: TGTGCCAGCAACCGGGACTCGAACACTGAAGCTTTCTTT.

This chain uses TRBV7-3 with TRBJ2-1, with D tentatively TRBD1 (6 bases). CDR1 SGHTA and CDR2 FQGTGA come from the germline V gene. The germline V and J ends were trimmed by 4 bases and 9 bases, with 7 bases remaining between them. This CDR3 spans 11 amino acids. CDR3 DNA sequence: TGTGCCAGCAGCTCAGGGGCTGAGCAGTTCTTC. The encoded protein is CASSSGAEQFF. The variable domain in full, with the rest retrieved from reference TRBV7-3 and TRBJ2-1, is GAGVSQTPSNKVTEKGKYVELRCDPISGHTALYWYRQSLGQGPEFLIYFQGTGAADDSGLPNDRFFAVRPEGSVSTLKIQRTERGDSAVYLCASSSGAEQFFGPGTRLTVL.

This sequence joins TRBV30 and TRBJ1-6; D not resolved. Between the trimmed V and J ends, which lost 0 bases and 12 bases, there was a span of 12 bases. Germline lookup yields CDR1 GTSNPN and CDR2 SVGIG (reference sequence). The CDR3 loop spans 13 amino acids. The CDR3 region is CAWSVEARIPLHF. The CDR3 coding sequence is TGTGCCTGGAGTGTGGAGGCCAGGATACCCCTCCACTTT.

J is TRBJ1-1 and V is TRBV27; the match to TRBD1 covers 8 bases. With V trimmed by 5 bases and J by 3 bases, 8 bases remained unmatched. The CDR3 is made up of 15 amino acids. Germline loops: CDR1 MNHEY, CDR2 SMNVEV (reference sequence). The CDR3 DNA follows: TGTGCCAGCAGTCCCAGGACAGGGTCGCACACTGAAGCTTTCTTT. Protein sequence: CASSPRTGSHTEAFF.

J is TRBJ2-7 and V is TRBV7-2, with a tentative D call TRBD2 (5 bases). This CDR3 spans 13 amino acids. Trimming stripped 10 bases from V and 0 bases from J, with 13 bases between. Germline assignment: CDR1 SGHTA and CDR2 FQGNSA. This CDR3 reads CATTGFNSYEQYF. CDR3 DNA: TGTGCCACAACGGGGTTCAACTCCTACGAGCAGTACTTC.

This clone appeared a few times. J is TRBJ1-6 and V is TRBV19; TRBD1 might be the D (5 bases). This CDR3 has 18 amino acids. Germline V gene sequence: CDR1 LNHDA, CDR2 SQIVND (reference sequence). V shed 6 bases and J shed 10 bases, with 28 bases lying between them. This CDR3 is CASSPNQGGTPQTSPLHF. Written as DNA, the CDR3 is TGTGCCAGTAGCCCAAATCAGGGAGGCACACCACAAACCTCACCCCTCCACTTT.

The CDR3 loop is CASSLDRLGETQYF. In nucleotides, the CDR3 is TGTGCCAGCAGCCTTGACAGATTGGGAGAGACCCAGTACTTC. The chain uses TRBV6-5 and TRBJ2-5; the D gene is possibly TRBD1 (5 bases). The germline V and J ends were trimmed by 6 bases and 4 bases, with 15 bases remaining between them. The germline CDR1 and CDR2 sequences are MNHEY and SVGAGI. This CDR3 is built from 14 residues.

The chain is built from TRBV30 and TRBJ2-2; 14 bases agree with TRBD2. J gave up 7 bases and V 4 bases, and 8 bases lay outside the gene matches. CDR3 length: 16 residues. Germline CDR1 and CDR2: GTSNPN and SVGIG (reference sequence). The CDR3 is CAWKGTSGRYGGELFF. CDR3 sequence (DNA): TGTGCCTGGAAAGGGACTAGCGGGAGATATGGCGGGGAGCTGTTTTTT.

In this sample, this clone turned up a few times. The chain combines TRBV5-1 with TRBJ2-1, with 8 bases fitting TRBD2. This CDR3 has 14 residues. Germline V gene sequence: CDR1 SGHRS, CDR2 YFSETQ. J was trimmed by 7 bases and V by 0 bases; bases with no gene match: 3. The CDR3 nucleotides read TGCGCCAGCAGCTTGGCATTAGCGGGAAATGAGCAGTTCTTC. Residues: CASSLALAGNEQFF.

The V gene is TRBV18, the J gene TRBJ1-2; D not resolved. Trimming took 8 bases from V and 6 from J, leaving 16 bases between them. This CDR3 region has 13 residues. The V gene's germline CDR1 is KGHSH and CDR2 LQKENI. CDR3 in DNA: TGTGCCAGCACACGACGGGATCGAGATGGCTACACCTTC. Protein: CASTRRDRDGYTF.

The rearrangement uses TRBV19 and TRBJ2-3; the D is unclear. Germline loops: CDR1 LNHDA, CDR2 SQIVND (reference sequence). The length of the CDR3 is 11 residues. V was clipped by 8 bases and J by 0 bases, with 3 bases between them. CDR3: CASRSTDTQYF. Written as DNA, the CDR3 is TGTGCCAGTCGGAGCACAGATACGCAGTATTTT.

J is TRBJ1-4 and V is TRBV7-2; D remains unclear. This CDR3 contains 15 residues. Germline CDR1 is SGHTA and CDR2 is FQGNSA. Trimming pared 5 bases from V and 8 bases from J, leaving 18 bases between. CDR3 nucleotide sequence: TGTGCCAGCAGCCGCGGAGGGCCGAGGATAGAAAAACTGTTTTTT. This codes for CASSRGGPRIEKLFF.

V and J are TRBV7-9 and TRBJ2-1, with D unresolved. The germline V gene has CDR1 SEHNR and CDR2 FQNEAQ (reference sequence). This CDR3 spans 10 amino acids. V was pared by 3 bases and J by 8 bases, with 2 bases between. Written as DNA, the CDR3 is TGTGCCAGCAGCTTCGATGAGCAGTTCTTC. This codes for CASSFDEQFF.

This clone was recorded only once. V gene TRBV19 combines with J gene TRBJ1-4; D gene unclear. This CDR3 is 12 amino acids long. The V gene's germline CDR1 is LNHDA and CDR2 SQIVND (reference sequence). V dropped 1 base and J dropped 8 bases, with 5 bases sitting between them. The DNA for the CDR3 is TGTGCCAGTAGTATAGCGGGGGAAAAACTGTTTTTT. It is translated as CASSIAGEKLFF.

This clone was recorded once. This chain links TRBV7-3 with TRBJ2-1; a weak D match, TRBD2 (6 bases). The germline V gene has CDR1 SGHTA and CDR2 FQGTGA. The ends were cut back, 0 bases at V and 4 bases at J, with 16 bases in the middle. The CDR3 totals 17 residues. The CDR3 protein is CASSLTSGLHTYNEQFF. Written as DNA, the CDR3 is TGTGCCAGCAGCTTAACGTCGGGACTCCATACGTACAATGAGCAGTTCTTC.

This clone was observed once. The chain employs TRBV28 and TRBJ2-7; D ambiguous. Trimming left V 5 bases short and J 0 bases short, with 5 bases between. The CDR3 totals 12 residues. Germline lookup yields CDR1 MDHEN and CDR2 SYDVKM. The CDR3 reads CASSPYSYEQYF. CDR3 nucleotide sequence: TGTGCCAGCAGTCCTTACTCCTACGAGCAGTACTTC.

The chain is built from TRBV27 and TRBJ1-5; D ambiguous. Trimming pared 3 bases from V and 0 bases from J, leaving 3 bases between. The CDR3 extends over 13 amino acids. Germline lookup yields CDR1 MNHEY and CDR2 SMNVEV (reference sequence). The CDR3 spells CASSFYSNQPQHF. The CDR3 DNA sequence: TGTGCCAGCAGTTTTTATAGCAATCAGCCCCAGCATTTT.

The CDR3 is CASSWTSGSYNEQFF. CDR3 bases: TGTGCCAGCAGTTGGACTAGCGGGTCCTACAATGAGCAGTTCTTC. This chain uses TRBV27 with TRBJ2-1; 11 bases fit TRBD2. The CDR3 sequence is 15 residues long. The V gene end was trimmed by 4 bases and the J gene end by 1 base; junction bases not matched to a gene: 0. CDR1 is MNHEY and CDR2 is SMNVEV in the germline V gene (reference sequence).

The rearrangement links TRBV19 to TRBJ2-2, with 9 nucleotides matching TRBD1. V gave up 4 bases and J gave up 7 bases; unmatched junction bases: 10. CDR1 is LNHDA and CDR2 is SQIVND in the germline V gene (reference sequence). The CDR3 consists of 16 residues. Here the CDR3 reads CASSTRTGVSGGELFF. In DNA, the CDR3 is TGTGCCAGTAGTACGAGGACAGGGGTTTCTGGCGGGGAGCTGTTTTTT. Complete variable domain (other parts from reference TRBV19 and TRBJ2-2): DGGITQSPKYLFRKEGQNVTLSCEQNLNHDAMYWYRQDPGQGLRLIYYSQIVNDFQKGDIAEGYSVSREKKESFPLTVTSAQKNPTAFYLCASSTRTGVSGGELFFGEGSRLTVL.

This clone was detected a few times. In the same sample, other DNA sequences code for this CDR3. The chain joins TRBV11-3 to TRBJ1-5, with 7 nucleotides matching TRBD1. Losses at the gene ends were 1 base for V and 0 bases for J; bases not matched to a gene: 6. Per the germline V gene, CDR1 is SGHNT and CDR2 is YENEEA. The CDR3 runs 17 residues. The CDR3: CASSLGQGACSNQPQHF. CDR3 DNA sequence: TGTGCCAGCAGCTTAGGACAGGGAGCTTGTAGCAATCAGCCCCAGCATTTT. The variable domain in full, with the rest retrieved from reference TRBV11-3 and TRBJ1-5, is EAGVVQSPRYKIIEKKQPVAFWCNPISGHNTLYWYLQNLGQGPELLIRYENEEAVDDSQLPKDRFSAERLKGVDSTLKIQPAELGDSAVYLCASSLGQGACSNQPQHFGDGTRLSIL.

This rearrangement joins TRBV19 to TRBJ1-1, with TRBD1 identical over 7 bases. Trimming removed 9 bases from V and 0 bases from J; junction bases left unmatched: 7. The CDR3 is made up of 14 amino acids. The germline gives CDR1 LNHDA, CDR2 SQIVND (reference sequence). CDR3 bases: TGTGCCAGCAGACAGGGTTTCTTGAACACTGAAGCTTTCTTT. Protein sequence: CASRQGFLNTEAFF. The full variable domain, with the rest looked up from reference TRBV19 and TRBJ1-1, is DGGITQSPKYLFRKEGQNVTLSCEQNLNHDAMYWYRQDPGQGLRLIYYSQIVNDFQKGDIAEGYSVSREKKESFPLTVTSAQKNPTAFYLCASRQGFLNTEAFFGQGTRLTVV.